Described below is a single T cell receptor beta chain sequence and its context. The entry originates in a study of blood T cell repertoires in COVID-19. TCRdb's table, derived via immunoSEQ multiplex PCR, lists solely in-frame clones and lacks some. The sample contains around 200,000 clones, 83% of which appear only once. The length of the CDR3 is 14 residues. Germline loops: CDR1 SGDLS, CDR2 YYNGEE. Trimming removed 0 bases at V and 6 bases at J, with 10 bases between. The sequencing sample was made of peripheral blood. The chain uses TRBV9 and TRBJ2-1, with a possible D match to TRBD1 (5 bases). The source is a woman aged 25 to 39 with COVID-19, enrolled during active disease. CDR3 in DNA: TGTGCCAGCAGCGTAGCCAGGGTTAGCAATGAGCAGTTCTTC. Its protein product is CASSVARVSNEQFF.